These 27 T cell receptor beta chains share one sample of origin, sequenced in a study of cytomegalovirus exposure and HLA in healthy donors. The PCR made use of 60 Vbeta and 13 Jbeta primers. Data came from immunoSEQ multiplex PCR; TCRdb stores just in-frame clones and leaves some out. The table has about 96,000 clones, approximately 74% seen once. Material: PBMCs. All receptors come from a female donor in good health and CMV-seropositive.

The chain links TRBV6-6 to TRBJ1-1; no definite D call. The ends were cut back, 2 bases at V and 4 bases at J, with 5 bases in the middle. CDR1 is MNHNY, CDR2 SVGAGI, per germline (reference sequence). The CDR3 is 12 amino acids. The CDR3 region is CASSYMSTEAFF. CDR3 DNA sequence: TGTGCCAGCAGTTACATGAGCACTGAAGCTTTCTTT.

In its sample, this clone was seen a few times. The chain links TRBV9 to TRBJ2-7; TRBD2 might be the D (5 bases). The germline V gene encodes CDR1 SGDLS and CDR2 YYNGEE. This CDR3 has 15 amino acids. Trimming stripped 4 bases from V and 0 bases from J, with 14 bases between. Here the CDR3 reads CASSPGVTISYEQYF. The CDR3 coding sequence is TGTGCCAGCAGCCCCGGGGTGACGATCTCCTACGAGCAGTACTTC. The full variable domain, rest sourced from reference TRBV9 and TRBJ2-7, is DSGVTQTPKHLITATGQRVTLRCSPRSGDLSVYWYQQSLDQGLQFLIQYYNGEERAKGNILERFSAQQFPDLHSELNLSSLELGDSALYFCASSPGVTISYEQYFGPGTRLTVT.

The rearrangement links TRBV6-6 to TRBJ2-5; TRBD1 is a possible D gene (5 bases). This CDR3 has 15 residues. From germline, CDR1 is MNHNY and CDR2 SVGAGI (reference sequence). V was shortened by 2 bases and J by 4 bases, with 14 bases between the two germline ends. Here the CDR3 DNA reads TGTGCCAGCAGTTACGCAGTCAGAAGGGGAGAGACCCAGTACTTC. Its translation: CASSYAVRRGETQYF.

The chain links TRBV28 to TRBJ1-1; 8 nucleotides align to TRBD1. Germline loops: CDR1 MDHEN, CDR2 SYDVKM. The J segment lost 5 bases and the V segment lost 6 bases, leaving 14 bases of the junction unmatched. CDR3 length equals 16 residues. CDR3 protein: CASRMDRDRSGTEAFF. In DNA, the CDR3 is TGTGCCAGCAGGATGGACAGGGATAGAAGTGGAACTGAAGCTTTCTTT.

This clone was recorded a few times. The V call is TRBV6-4, the J call TRBJ2-1; D call uncertain. Germline CDR1 MRHNA, CDR2 SNTAGT. This CDR3 contains 14 residues. Trimming removed 0 bases from V and 5 bases from J, with 8 bases in between. The CDR3 is CASSDSTDHNEQFF. The DNA of the CDR3 is TGTGCCAGCAGTGACTCGACTGACCACAATGAGCAGTTCTTC.

The gene calls are TRBV4-3 and TRBJ2-5; perhaps TRBD1 as D (6 bases). CDR3 length equals 15 residues. The germline V gene encodes CDR1 LGHNA and CDR2 YSLEER. V lost 4 bases to trimming and J lost 7 bases, with 19 bases between them. The CDR3, as DNA: TGCGCCAGCAGCCGGTCCCGGGACACCGGTGGGACCCAGTACTTC. Amino acid sequence: CASSRSRDTGGTQYF.

This clone was recorded only once. The chain employs TRBV29-1 and TRBJ2-5; the match to TRBD1 covers 7 bases. V shed 5 bases and J 2 bases; nucleotides not matched to a gene: 11. Germline-derived CDR1 and CDR2 are SQVTM and ANQGSEA. The CDR3 totals 15 residues. Here the CDR3 reads CSVLPRGTAQETQYF. CDR3 DNA sequence: TGCAGCGTTTTACCAAGGGGGACAGCGCAAGAGACCCAGTACTTC.

This clone appeared a single time. The sample has other DNA sequences that encode this CDR3 too. This chain connects TRBV11-2 to TRBJ1-2; D gene uncertain. Germline V gene data show CDR1 as SGHAT and CDR2 as FQNNGV. There are 14 residues in the CDR3. The germline V and J ends were trimmed by 1 base and 4 bases, with 10 bases remaining between them. CDR3 residues: CASSLGPGIYGYTF. The CDR3 nucleotides are TGTGCCAGCAGCTTAGGGCCAGGAATCTATGGCTACACCTTC.

The CDR3 region is CASSLGTGEAFF. The DNA of the CDR3 is TGTGCCAGTAGCCTAGGGACGGGGGAGGCTTTCTTT. The V gene is TRBV19, the J gene TRBJ1-1; the D gene is possibly TRBD1 (5 bases). Germline V gives CDR1 LNHDA, CDR2 SQIVND (reference sequence). V lost 6 bases and J lost 11, with 16 bases in between. The CDR3 runs to 12 residues.

The sample holds a few counts of this clone. This chain joins TRBV6-5 and TRBJ2-7; unclear D gene. CDR1 and CDR2 (germline): MNHEY, SVGAGI. The CDR3 length is 13 residues. V dropped 5 bases and J dropped 4 bases, with 12 bases sitting between them. CDR3 region: CASSRTHGYEQYF. DNA for the CDR3: TGTGCCAGCAGTCGAACCCACGGTTACGAGCAGTACTTC.

The CDR3 nucleotides are TGCGCCAGCACTGACACTCGGGTCCGTGGCCTCAATGAGCAGTTCTTC. Protein product: CASTDTRVRGLNEQFF. The genes are TRBV10-2 and TRBJ2-1; D not resolved. The CDR3 is 16 amino acids. With 7 bases removed from V and 6 bases from J, the gap between germline ends came to 22 bases. CDR1 is WSHSY and CDR2 is SAAADI in the germline V gene.

The chain links TRBV5-1 to TRBJ1-1; 9 bases agree with TRBD1. This CDR3 spans 15 amino acids. The junction had 11 bases not matched to a gene; V was cut back by 4 bases and J by 7 bases. Germline V lookup: CDR1 SGHRS, CDR2 YFSETQ. In DNA, the CDR3 is TGCGCCAGCAGCGCGGGACAGGGAGCCCCAAGTGAAGCTTTCTTT. This sequence encodes CASSAGQGAPSEAFF. The full variable domain, in which reference TRBV5-1 and TRBJ1-1 provide the parts outside the CDR3, is KAGVTQTPRYLIKTRGQQVTLSCSPISGHRSVSWYQQTPGQGLQFLFEYFSETQRNKGNFPGRFSGRQFSNSRSEMNVSTLELGDSALYLCASSAGQGAPSEAFFGQGTRLTVV.

The rearrangement links TRBV6-6 to TRBJ1-1; 8 nucleotides align to TRBD1. CDR1 is MNHNY and CDR2 is SVGAGI in the germline V gene (reference sequence). The CDR3 consists of 15 residues. Trimming removed 4 bases from V and 4 bases from J; junction bases left unmatched: 8. CDR3 coding DNA: TGTGCCAGCAGTTCGACAGGGGACGGGGGCACTGAAGCTTTCTTT. Translation: CASSSTGDGGTEAFF.

In this sample, this clone turned up a few times. This chain links TRBV7-2 with TRBJ1-1, with a tentative D call TRBD1 (6 bases). Per the germline V gene, CDR1 is SGHTA and CDR2 is FQGNSA. The length of the CDR3 is 15 residues. The ends were cut back, 2 bases at V and 1 base at J, with 11 bases in the middle. The CDR3 DNA sequence: TGTGCCAGCAGCTTATCCCCGGGACAGAACACTGAAGCTTTCTTT. It encodes CASSLSPGQNTEAFF.

This clone was detected a few times. The chain uses TRBV30 and TRBJ2-7; 8 nucleotides align to TRBD2. The CDR3 is 13 amino acids. The J segment lost 4 bases and the V segment lost 6 bases, leaving 8 bases of the junction unmatched. CDR1 and CDR2 (germline): GTSNPN, SVGIG (reference sequence). The CDR3 sequence: CACTGRGIYEQYF. CDR3 DNA sequence: TGTGCCTGCACCGGGAGGGGAATTTACGAGCAGTACTTC.

The DNA of the CDR3 is TGTGCCAGCAGTGGAGGGGGTTCTGGGGCCAACGTCCTGACTTTC. Translation: CASSGGGSGANVLTF. V is TRBV6-1 and J is TRBJ2-6; D is perhaps TRBD1 (6 bases). There are 15 residues in the CDR3. CDR1 and CDR2 from the germline V gene are MNHNS and SASEGT. With 4 bases removed from V and 1 base from J, the gap between germline ends came to 8 bases.

This rearrangement joins TRBV11-2 to TRBJ1-6; a weak D match, TRBD1 (5 bases). The CDR3 sequence is 16 residues long. The V gene lost 4 bases and the J gene lost 7 bases, with 17 bases spanning the gap. Germline V gives CDR1 SGHAT, CDR2 FQNNGV. The CDR3 spells CASSSRGVGGNSPLHF. The CDR3 nucleotides read TGTGCCAGCAGCTCCCGGGGGGTCGGGGGAAATTCACCCCTCCACTTT.

The genes are TRBV4-1 and TRBJ1-5; 8 positions agree with TRBD1. The CDR3 consists of 15 residues. Germline assignment: CDR1 MGHRA and CDR2 YSYEKL. V lost 1 base and J lost 6; bases outside the gene matches: 5. In DNA, the CDR3 is TGCGCCAGCAGCCAAGGAGGACAGGGTGGTCAGCCCCAGCATTTT. Translating gives CASSQGGQGGQPQHF.

This clone was detected only once. The rearrangement links TRBV5-1 to TRBJ1-2, with 7 bases fitting TRBD1. Trimming removed 4 bases from V and 6 bases from J; junction bases left unmatched: 12. From germline, CDR1 is SGHRS and CDR2 YFSETQ. This CDR3 comprises 15 residues. For the CDR3, the DNA is TGCGCCAGCAGCCCCCGGGGGACAGCCAATCATGGCTACACCTTC. Translation: CASSPRGTANHGYTF.

This chain joins TRBV5-1 and TRBJ1-1; D not certain. This CDR3 region has 14 residues. The ends were cut back, 0 bases at V and 4 bases at J, with 10 bases in the middle. CDR1 is SGHRS, CDR2 YFSETQ, per germline. The CDR3 coding sequence is TGCGCCAGCAGCTTGGAGGACGCGGGCACTGAAGCTTTCTTT. This translates into CASSLEDAGTEAFF.

This chain uses TRBV10-2 with TRBJ2-3; 12 bases match TRBD1. The J segment lost 4 bases and the V segment lost 7 bases, leaving 6 bases of the junction unmatched. Germline CDR1 and CDR2: WSHSY and SAAADI. The CDR3 sequence is 15 residues long. The CDR3 sequence is CASTGTGGIADTQYF. The CDR3 DNA sequence: TGCGCCAGCACCGGGACAGGGGGCATCGCAGATACGCAGTATTTT.

As to this clone: Other nucleotide sequences in the sample specify the same CDR3. The chain carries TRBV9 and TRBJ1-1; the D is unclear. The V end lost 0 bases, the J end lost 1 base, and 7 bases lay between the germline ends. The CDR3 is made up of 14 amino acids. In germline, CDR1 is SGDLS, CDR2 YYNGEE. CDR3 amino acids: CASSVGGRNTEAFF. The CDR3 nucleotides are TGTGCCAGCAGCGTAGGAGGGAGGAACACTGAAGCTTTCTTT.

V usage is TRBV11-2 and J usage is TRBJ2-7; D might be TRBD2 (6 bases). The CDR3 sequence is 12 residues long. The ends were cut back, 3 bases at V and 7 bases at J, with 10 bases in the middle. Germline values: CDR1 SGHAT, CDR2 FQNNGV. For the CDR3, the DNA is TGTGCCAGCAGCTTGACTAGGAGAGAGCAGTACTTC. Its protein product is CASSLTRREQYF.

This clone was detected only once. The J gene is TRBJ1-5, the V gene TRBV6-5; TRBD1 matches 9 bases. The CDR3 is 14 amino acids. V gave up 6 bases and J gave up 3 bases; unmatched junction bases: 3. Germline CDR1 reads MNHEY; CDR2 reads SVGAGI. The CDR3 protein is CASRNRGPNQPQHF. The DNA of the CDR3 is TGTGCCAGCAGGAACAGGGGGCCCAATCAGCCCCAGCATTTT.

V and J are TRBV9 and TRBJ2-3; 10 bases fit TRBD2. The germline CDR1 and CDR2 sequences are SGDLS and YYNGEE. The CDR3 is 15 residues long. The J segment lost 6 bases and the V segment lost 7 bases, leaving 11 bases of the junction unmatched. The CDR3 DNA reads TGTGCCAGCGGTCCTAGCGGGGGAGTAGTGGATACGCAGTATTTT. This translates into CASGPSGGVVDTQYF.

This sequence joins TRBV10-3 and TRBJ1-5; maybe TRBD1 (5 bases). Between the trimmed V and J ends, which lost 5 bases and 3 bases, there was a span of 8 bases. CDR3 length: 13 residues. CDR1 is ENHRY, CDR2 SYGVKD, per germline. The DNA for the CDR3 is TGTGCCATCAGTAACAGGTACAATCAGCCCCAGCATTTT. As protein: CAISNRYNQPQHF.

This clone has only a few counts. The V and J genes are TRBV5-1 and TRBJ2-3, with 9 bases aligning to TRBD2. The CDR3 has 14 residues. The germline V gene has CDR1 SGHRS and CDR2 YFSETQ. V dropped 2 bases and J dropped 3; count of bases not matched to a gene: 1. CDR3 coding DNA: TGCGCCAGCAGCTTAGGACTAGCGACAGATACGCAGTATTTT. Translating gives CASSLGLATDTQYF.